The clone carrying this T cell receptor (beta chain) was counted a few times. The V gene end was trimmed by 7 bases and the J gene end by 3 bases; junction bases not matched to a gene: 7. The CDR3 is 14 residues long. The data derive from a study of CD8 T cells in ankylosing spondylitis. TCRdb itself ran the 5' RACE reads through MiXCR, one entry per CDR3 protein. Among approximately 200,000 distinct CDR3 sequences, 10% to 15% were seen once, and the ten largest hold 11%. Specimen: blood, either unsorted or a sorted T cell fraction (not recorded which). The clonotype comes from a female donor with ankylosing spondylitis or in good health (not recorded which). The J gene is TRBJ2-7, the V gene TRBV12-3 or TRBV12-4; the match to TRBD1 covers 9 bases. CDR3 nucleotide sequence: TGTGCCAGCAACCCAACAGGGGGCGGCTACGAGCAGTACTTC. This gives the protein CASNPTGGGYEQYF.